This T cell receptor (beta chain) was observed in a study of identical twins. Germline CDR1 reads SQVTM; CDR2 reads ANQGSEA. V gave up 6 bases and J gave up 3 bases, with 14 bases separating them. The CDR3 loop spans 13 amino acids. This clonotype occurred a few times. Its cognate antigen is unknown. Study-wide results and limits: Among monozygotic twins, out-of-frame TCR alpha sharing exceeded what models predicted. The more abundant beta clonotypes in cord blood had fewer insertions, and memory repertoires did not show this.

Each CDR3 protein gets one entry after TCRdb re-called the 5' RACE reads with MiXCR. The data hold 500,000 to 600,000 distinct CDR3 sequences, with approximately 22% observed a single time. Another study also made use of these data, one on T cells expressing NK-cell markers. As that report states: Just one sequenced donor of eight was HCMV-seronegative, while seven were seropositive. The study found dominant NKG2C+ clonotypes at roughly 1.0-8% of CD8+ T cells in about six donors.

The chain uses TRBV29-1 and TRBJ2-5; the D gene could be TRBD1 or TRBD2 (5 bases each). Material: CD4+ T cells sorted from blood. This TCR was recovered from a woman under 30 in good health. CDR3 amino acids: CSVKPGPKETQYF. In DNA, the CDR3 is TGCAGCGTGAAACCGGGACCTAAAGAGACCCAGTACTTC.